This is a list of T cell receptor beta chains from one sample in a study of untreated major depressive disorder. Produced via immunoSEQ multiplex PCR; TCRdb's table is partial and in-frame only. The table records 23,000 or so clones, about 90% of them present only once. What was sequenced was CD4+ T cells from PBMCs. The receptors stem from a woman in her thirties with major depressive disorder. The CDR3 runs from the conserved cysteine through the conserved F or W. The order of the fields is V gene, J gene, D gene, clone size, CDR3 protein, CDR3 DNA. D genes are given only for firm matches. The size of a clone is reported for some rows only, either as once, few or many, or as a class for expanded clones.

TRBV6-5	TRBJ2-7	.	.	CASSYGTSGGSYEQYF	TGTGCCAGCAGTTACGGAACGTCCGGGGGCTCCTACGAGCAGTACTTC
TRBV7-8	TRBJ2-7	TRBD2	.	CASSQTSGSYEQYF	TGTGCCAGCAGTCAAACTAGCGGCTCCTACGAGCAGTACTTC
TRBV9	TRBJ2-2	.	.	CASSPRGAGELFF	TGTGCCAGCAGCCCCAGGGGAGCCGGGGAGCTGTTTTTT
TRBV2	TRBJ2-7	.	few	CASSFTQASYEQYF	TGTGCCAGCAGTTTTACACAGGCTTCCTACGAGCAGTACTTC
TRBV28	TRBJ1-1	.	.	CASSLAGGTEAFF	TGTGCCAGCAGTTTAGCCGGGGGCACTGAAGCTTTCTTT
TRBV7-6	TRBJ1-1	.	.	CASSLGVKFTEAFF	TGTGCCAGCAGCTTAGGGGTCAAGTTCACTGAAGCTTTCTTT
TRBV5-4	TRBJ2-1	TRBD1	.	CASSLLPGQGEDEQFF	TGTGCCAGCAGCTTACTCCCGGGACAGGGCGAGGATGAGCAGTTCTTC
TRBV25-1	TRBJ2-3	TRBD2	.	CASSVGLAGLTDTQYF	TGTGCCAGCAGTGTGGGACTAGCGGGGCTCACAGATACGCAGTATTTT
TRBV5-6	TRBJ2-1	.	.	CASSLDGVSYNEQFF	TGTGCCAGCAGCTTGGATGGAGTCTCCTACAATGAGCAGTTCTTC
TRBV5-5	TRBJ2-7	TRBD1	few	CASSRTGEPMDTYEQYF	TGTGCCAGCAGTAGGACAGGGGAACCTATGGATACCTACGAGCAGTACTTC
TRBV9	TRBJ2-7	.	.	CASSVGSYSSYEQYF	TGTGCCAGCAGCGTAGGAAGTTACTCCTCCTACGAGCAGTACTTC
TRBV5-5	TRBJ1-5	.	once	CASSSRDRDSFQPQHF	TGTGCCAGCAGCTCCCGGGACCGTGATAGTTTTCAGCCCCAGCATTTT
TRBV5-1	TRBJ1-6	TRBD1	.	CASSLGQGWSPLHF	TGCGCCAGCAGCCTGGGACAGGGTTGGTCACCCCTCCACTTT
TRBV27	TRBJ2-1	.	.	CASSLGAHNEQFF	TGTGCCAGCAGTTTAGGGGCCCACAATGAGCAGTTCTTC
TRBV4-3	TRBJ2-2	.	once	CASSPRDGRGTGELFF	TGCGCCAGCAGCCCCAGGGACGGTCGCGGCACCGGGGAGCTGTTTTTT
TRBV5-6	TRBJ2-2	TRBD1	.	CASSLDRVVGELFF	TGTGCCAGCAGCTTAGACAGGGTTGTCGGGGAGCTGTTTTTT
TRBV7-2	TRBJ1-5	.	.	CASSGRLLSNQPQHF	TGTGCCAGCAGCGGCCGACTTCTTAGCAATCAGCCCCAGCATTTT
TRBV11-3	TRBJ2-5	.	.	CASSSLVGVETQYF	TGTGCCAGCAGCTCCCTAGTGGGAGTGGAGACCCAGTACTTC
TRBV2	TRBJ2-2	.	.	CASSRLVTGTGELFF	TGTGCCAGCAGCCGACTAGTAACGGGCACCGGGGAGCTGTTTTTT
TRBV6-6	TRBJ1-3	.	few	CASSYSIGNTIYF	TGTGCCAGCAGTTACTCGATAGGAAACACCATATATTTT
TRBV19	TRBJ1-1	.	.	CASSIWGNTEAFF	TGTGCCAGTAGTATCTGGGGGAACACTGAAGCTTTCTTT
TRBV28	TRBJ2-7	.	.	CASSSPGSYEQYF	TGTGCCAGCAGTTCGCCGGGGTCCTACGAGCAGTACTTC
TRBV4-3	TRBJ1-6	.	.	CASTSEVAGSPLHF	TGCGCCAGCACCTCGGAAGTGGCCGGGTCACCCCTCCACTTT
TRBV2	TRBJ2-7	TRBD1	.	CASRTGTGFLEQYF	TGTGCCAGCAGGACAGGGACAGGGTTTCTCGAGCAGTACTTC
TRBV4-2	TRBJ2-5	TRBD2	.	CASSQVTGGKETQYF	TGTGCCAGCAGCCAAGTTACGGGGGGGAAAGAGACCCAGTACTTC
TRBV4-3	TRBJ1-1	.	.	CASSQVDRYTEAFF	TGCGCCAGCAGCCAAGTTGACAGGTACACTGAAGCTTTCTTT
TRBV2	TRBJ2-1	TRBD2	.	CASRRGAGGYNEQFF	TGTGCCAGCAGACGGGGAGCGGGAGGGTACAATGAGCAGTTCTTC
TRBV6-5	TRBJ2-7	.	.	CASSSLTAPPYEQYF	TGTGCCAGCAGCTCCCTTACAGCACCCCCCTACGAGCAGTACTTC
TRBV7-6	TRBJ1-3	TRBD1	.	CASSAERGGFSGNTIYF	TGTGCCAGCAGCGCAGAACGAGGGGGCTTCTCTGGAAACACCATATATTTT
TRBV5-1	TRBJ2-5	.	.	CASSPPGLETQYF	TGCGCCAGCAGCCCCCCGGGTCTGGAGACCCAGTACTTC
TRBV4-2	TRBJ2-5	.	.	CASSPTLGQKETQYF	TGTGCCAGCAGCCCTACCTTAGGACAGAAAGAGACCCAGTACTTC
TRBV19	TRBJ1-4	.	.	CASSGAGNNEKLFF	TGTGCCAGTAGTGGGGCGGGGAATAATGAAAAACTGTTTTTT
TRBV5-1	TRBJ2-5	.	.	CASSLAGQKETQYF	TGCGCCAGCAGCTTAGCGGGACAGAAAGAGACCCAGTACTTC
TRBV11-2	TRBJ1-5	.	.	CASSLGVEQPQHF	TGTGCCAGCAGCTTAGGGGTGGAACAGCCCCAGCATTTT
TRBV18	TRBJ1-4	.	.	CASSPPPGNEKLFF	TGTGCCAGCTCACCACCTCCAGGGAATGAAAAACTGTTTTTT
TRBV5-1	TRBJ1-1	.	.	CASSLVGNLNTEAFF	TGCGCCAGCAGCTTGGTAGGGAATCTGAACACTGAAGCTTTCTTT
TRBV7-9	TRBJ1-1	TRBD1	.	CASSSRGQIMNTEAFF	TGTGCCAGCAGCTCACGGGGACAGATCATGAACACTGAAGCTTTCTTT
TRBV9	TRBJ1-2	.	.	CASSLAGTTNYGYTF	TGTGCCAGCAGCTTAGCCGGGACAACTAACTATGGCTACACCTTC
TRBV7-2	TRBJ1-3	.	.	CASRGGWSSGNTIYF	TGTGCCAGCAGGGGGGGCTGGAGCTCTGGAAACACCATATATTTT
TRBV20-1	TRBJ2-7	.	once	CSAGRDEQYF	TGCAGTGCTGGGAGAGACGAGCAGTACTTC
TRBV6-1	TRBJ2-6	.	once	CASKGYSGANVLTF	TGTGCCAGCAAGGGGTACTCTGGGGCCAACGTCCTGACTTTC
TRBV7-6	TRBJ1-3	.	.	CASSLVAPGKSGNTIYF	TGTGCCAGCAGCTTAGTAGCCCCCGGAAAGTCTGGAAACACCATATATTTT
TRBV5-6	TRBJ1-5	TRBD1	few	CASSRGTVRNQPQHF	TGTGCCAGCAGCAGGGGGACAGTTAGAAATCAGCCCCAGCATTTT
TRBV2	TRBJ1-4	.	.	CASSEGQGRGEKLFF	TGTGCCAGCAGTGAAGGGCAGGGGCGAGGGGAAAAACTGTTTTTT
TRBV28	TRBJ2-7	.	.	CASIKDIRSYEQYF	TGTGCCAGCATCAAGGACATAAGGTCCTACGAGCAGTACTTC
TRBV6-6	TRBJ2-2	.	.	CASGNTGELFF	TGTGCCAGCGGCAACACCGGGGAGCTGTTTTTT